This T cell receptor beta chain was obtained from a study of cytomegalovirus exposure and HLA in healthy donors. Study-level results: Subsequent analysis found a tendency for first-cohort TCR clusters to co-occur within the 95 to 150 validation repertoires. Published work reported that the classifier diagnosed cytomegalovirus status with high specificity and sensitivity.

CDR1 and CDR2 from the germline V gene are SGHDN and FVKESK. The J segment lost 6 bases and the V segment lost 4 bases, leaving 1 base of the junction unmatched. This CDR3 has 13 residues. Here immunoSEQ multiplex PCR was the method, and the copy in TCRdb shows in-frame clones only, minus some. The sample yields 140,000 or so clones, roughly 87% seen once. About this clone: The antigen remains undetermined.

The material sequenced was PBMCs. The receptor comes from a man younger than 30 in good health and CMV-seropositive. V usage is TRBV14 and J usage is TRBJ1-4; 8 nucleotides align to TRBD1. The CDR3 coding sequence is TGTGCCAGCAGCCGGACAGGGTATGAAAAACTGTTTTTT. Its translation: CASSRTGYEKLFF.